Listed here are 8 T cell receptor beta chains from one sample, sequenced in a study of cytomegalovirus exposure and HLA in healthy donors. Amplification used 60 Vbeta primers and 13 Jbeta primers. This table comes from immunoSEQ multiplex PCR, and its TCRdb copy is limited to in-frame clones, with some not included. Of 95,000 to 150,000 clones in the sample, 80% were seen once. Material: PBMCs. The receptor source for this set is a man in his forties or fifties in good health and CMV-seronegative.

This clone came up once. The gene calls are TRBV4-2 and TRBJ2-7; 8 bases are a match to TRBD1. CDR1 is LGHNA, CDR2 YNFKEQ, per germline. This CDR3 comprises 16 residues. The V and J ends lost 1 base and 3 bases, in that order; junction bases with no gene match: 8. CDR3 region: CASSQVPDREIYEQYF. CDR3 nucleotides: TGTGCCAGCAGCCAAGTCCCGGACAGGGAGATCTACGAGCAGTACTTC.

V and J are TRBV7-3 and TRBJ2-1, with 9 bases matching TRBD2. Per germline, CDR1 SGHTA and CDR2 FQGTGA. The trim removed 4 bases at V and 9 bases at J, leaving 4 bases unmatched. This CDR3 has 13 residues. This CDR3 is CASSWTSVGEQFF. In DNA, the CDR3 is TGTGCCAGCAGCTGGACTAGCGTAGGTGAGCAGTTCTTC.

In its sample, this clone was seen a few times. V gene TRBV5-1 combines with J gene TRBJ1-5, with 7 bases fitting TRBD1. From germline, CDR1 is SGHRS and CDR2 YFSETQ. With V trimmed by 4 bases and J by 2 bases, 3 bases remained unmatched. This CDR3 spans 14 amino acids. The CDR3: CASSPGTGNQPQHF. Here the CDR3 DNA reads TGCGCCAGCAGCCCCGGGACAGGCAATCAGCCCCAGCATTTT.

The V gene is TRBV28, the J gene TRBJ1-6; maybe TRBD1 (5 bases). This CDR3 contains 13 residues. V was clipped by 6 bases and J by 10 bases, with 13 bases between them. Germline V lookup: CDR1 MDHEN, CDR2 SYDVKM. CDR3 sequence: CASRPDRVSPLHF. The DNA for the CDR3 is TGTGCCAGCAGGCCAGACAGAGTCTCACCCCTCCACTTT.

The chain links TRBV4-1 to TRBJ2-5; 11 bases match TRBD2. TRBJ2-7 explains the end of the DNA better; the J call may be wrong. This CDR3 is 17 amino acids long. Germline loops: CDR1 MGHRA, CDR2 YSYEKL. Written as DNA, the CDR3 is TGCGCCAGCAGCCAAACCCCCTATAGCGGGAGGGAGTACGAGCAGTACTTC. This sequence encodes CASSQTPYSGREYEQYF.

V is TRBV9 and J is TRBJ2-2; weak D call: TRBD2 (6 bases). V was trimmed by 1 base and J by 4 bases, leaving 11 bases between them. This CDR3 is 15 amino acids long. Germline V gene sequence: CDR1 SGDLS, CDR2 YYNGEE. The CDR3, as DNA: TGTGCCAGCAGCGTAAATGGCGGGATCACCGGGGAGCTGTTTTTT. The encoded protein is CASSVNGGITGELFF.

The V and J genes are TRBV18 and TRBJ2-7; TRBD1 aligns across 7 bases. V lost 6 bases and J lost 5; bases outside the gene matches: 4. Germline V gives CDR1 KGHSH, CDR2 LQKENI. The CDR3 sequence is 12 residues long. CDR3 loop: CASSEGGHEQYF. DNA of the CDR3: TGTGCCAGCTCTGAAGGGGGCCACGAGCAGTACTTC. The complete variable domain, with remaining parts taken from reference TRBV18 and TRBJ2-7, reads NAGVMQNPRHLVRRRGQEARLRCSPMKGHSHVYWYRQLPEEGLKFMVYLQKENIIDESGMPKERFSAEFPKEGPSILRIQQVVRGDSAAYFCASSEGGHEQYFGPGTRLTVT.

This clone was seen a few times. J is TRBJ2-7 and V is TRBV5-1; 7 bases fit TRBD2. CDR3 size: 14 residues. Trimming at V came to 2 bases and at J to 4 bases, leaving 6 bases not matched to a gene. Germline CDR1 SGHRS, CDR2 YFSETQ. The CDR3 nucleotides read TGCGCCAGCAGCTTCGAGCGGGGTCCTTACGAGCAGTACTTC. Its protein is CASSFERGPYEQYF.